A selection of T cell receptor beta chains follows, all from one sample in a study of identical twins. One entry per CDR3 protein results from TCRdb running MiXCR on the 5' RACE reads. The data show a few hundred thousand distinct CDR3 sequences, 15% seen once. The same sample was also studied in work on yellow fever vaccine responses in identical twins.

Sequenced: CD4+ T cells sorted from blood. The origin of the receptors is a woman between 18 and 29 years old in good health. CDR3s include the opening cysteine and the closing phenylalanine or tryptophan. The order of the fields is V gene, J gene, D gene, clone size, CDR3 DNA, CDR3 protein. A D gene is named only where the DNA matches it firmly. The size field is filled for only some rows; it gives once, few, many or a size class.

TRBV20-1	TRBJ2-1	.	few	TGCAGTGCTAGAGATGGGTATTCCTACAATGAGCAGTTCTTC	CSARDGYSYNEQFF
TRBV28	TRBJ2-7	TRBD2	few	TGTGCCAGCAGTTTATGGGGCAGCGGGGGATCCTACGAGCAGTACTTC	CASSLWGSGGSYEQYF
TRBV3-1	TRBJ2-3	.	few	TGTGCCAGCAGCCCAATGACAGATACGCAGTATTTT	CASSPMTDTQYF
TRBV12-3/TRBV12-4	TRBJ1-1	.	.	TGTGCCAGTTGCGGGGATGGCACTGAAGCTTTCTTT	CASCGDGTEAFF
TRBV4-2	TRBJ2-1	.	.	TGTGCCAGCAGCCAAGAAGTAGCGGCTTCCTACAATGAGCAGTTCTTC	CASSQEVAASYNEQFF
TRBV5-1	TRBJ2-1	TRBD2	few	TGCGCCAGCAGCTTGGCCTCCCGGGCTAGCGGGAGTATGAATGAGCAGTTCTTC	CASSLASRASGSMNEQFF
TRBV14	TRBJ2-3	.	.	TGTGCCAGCAGCCAAGAGTTTGGAGGACACCAGCAGTATTTT	CASSQEFGGHQQYF
TRBV5-5	TRBJ2-5	.	many	TGTGCCAGCAGCTTGGGGCAGCTCCAAGAGACCCAGTACTTC	CASSLGQLQETQYF
TRBV7-8	TRBJ2-1	TRBD2	few	TGTGCCAGCAGCTTACGGACTAGCGGGGGCTATAATGAGCAGTTCTTC	CASSLRTSGGYNEQFF
TRBV12-3/TRBV12-4	TRBJ2-3	.	few	TGTGCCAGCAGTTTAGGGGCTATGGATACGCAGTATTTT	CASSLGAMDTQYF
TRBV14	TRBJ1-1	TRBD1	few	TGTGCCAGCAGCCCTCAACAGGGGTACACTGAAGCTTTCTTT	CASSPQQGYTEAFF
TRBV6-2/TRBV6-3	TRBJ2-7	TRBD2	few	TGTGCCAGCAGTCCTAGCGGGAGGGCCTCTGAGCAGTACTTC	CASSPSGRASEQYF
TRBV5-1	TRBJ2-5	.	.	TGCGCCAGCAGCTTGGGCCCTGACAGAAAAGAGACCCAGTACTTC	CASSLGPDRKETQYF
TRBV28	TRBJ2-1	.	.	TGTGCCAGCAGCCAGGGCCACTCCGAAAATGAGCAGTTCTTC	CASSQGHSENEQFF
TRBV9	TRBJ2-5	TRBD2	.	TGTGCCAGCAGTCCGGGACTAGGCTACCAAGAGACCCAGTACTTC	CASSPGLGYQETQYF
TRBV27	TRBJ2-1	.	.	TGTGCCAGCAGTATCCGACCCCAGGGAGTCTCCTACAATGAGCAGTTCTTC	CASSIRPQGVSYNEQFF
TRBV20-1	TRBJ2-1	TRBD2	few	TGCAGTGCGAAAGACGCCGGGACTAGCGTCAATGAGCAGTTCTTC	CSAKDAGTSVNEQFF
TRBV4-1	TRBJ1-5	.	many	TGCGCCAGCAGCCAAGGTAGGGATGGCAATCAGCCCCAGCATTTT	CASSQGRDGNQPQHF